This T cell receptor beta chain was obtained from a study of CD8 T cells in Susac syndrome. RNA totalling about 0.45 to 1 ug underwent reverse transcription with random hexamers. Each CDR3 protein is one row after TCRdb ran MiXCR on the immunoSEQ multiplex PCR reads. Here the sample spans around 79,000 distinct CDR3 sequences, approximately 94% being singletons. From blood CD8+ and CD4+ T cells, the TCR beta chain was sequenced. CDR1 is MDHEN and CDR2 is SYDVKM in the germline V gene. With 6 bases removed from V and 4 bases from J, the gap between germline ends came to 21 bases. The CDR3 is 16 amino acids.

The material sequenced was CD8+ T cells from PBMCs. J is TRBJ2-5 and V is TRBV28; D possibly uses TRBD1 or TRBD2 (6 bases each). This sequence originates from a human donor with multiple sclerosis. The CDR3 region has the DNA TGTGCCAGCAGCCTGAGGGGGAGGCTGGTCAGAGAGACCCAGTACTTC. As protein: CASSLRGRLVRETQYF. Drawing the rest from reference TRBV28 and TRBJ2-5, the complete variable domain is DVKVTQSSRYLVKRTGEKVFLECVQDMDHENMFWYRQDPGLGLRLIYFSYDVKMKEKGDIPEGYSVSREKKERFSLILESASTNQTSMYLCASSLRGRLVRETQYFGPGTRLLVL.